A selection of T cell receptor beta chains follows, all from one sample in a study of memory CD4+ T cells and cytomegalovirus serostatus. TCRdb's copy holds only in-frame clones and misses some; the assay was immunoSEQ multiplex PCR. Of around 88,000 clones in the sample, around 80% were seen once. The sample taken for sequencing was memory CD4+ T cells from blood. These receptors came from an adult in good health and CMV-seropositive. CDR3s include the opening cysteine and the closing phenylalanine or tryptophan. D genes are given only for firm matches. Part of the rows lack a size; the others show once, few, many or a class for expanded clones.

NA,14,TRBJ2-7,NA,TRBV5-1,TGCGCCAGCAGCCCCATGGACCGCTCCTACGAGCAGTACTTC,CASSPMDRSYEQYF
NA,15,TRBJ1-4,NA,TRBV28,TGTGCCAGCAGGCCGGGGGGAGCGTCGAATGAAAAACTGTTTTTT,CASRPGGASNEKLFF
TRBD2,13,TRBJ2-7,NA,TRBV5-4,TGTGCCAGCAGCCGGGGGACTAGCAACGAGCAGTACTTC,CASSRGTSNEQYF
NA,14,TRBJ2-7,few,TRBV13,TGTGCCAGCAGCTCGGGACGGGCTCCATACGAGCAGTACTTC,CASSSGRAPYEQYF
NA,13,TRBJ2-7,NA,TRBV7-2,TGTGCCAGCAGCTTAATGACGGGCTACGAGCAGTACTTC,CASSLMTGYEQYF
NA,14,TRBJ2-1,NA,TRBV28,TGTGCCAGCAGATCCCCGACAGTTTACAATGAGCAGTTCTTC,CASRSPTVYNEQFF
TRBD1,16,TRBJ1-5,NA,TRBV18,TGTGCCAGCTCAAGGACAGGGGGCTATAGCAATCAGCCCCAGCATTTT,CASSRTGGYSNQPQHF
NA,14,TRBJ2-7,NA,TRBV6-5,TGTGCCAGCAGTTACTCGGCGGACCCCTACGAGCAGTACTTC,CASSYSADPYEQYF
NA,15,TRBJ1-1,NA,TRBV5-6,TGTGCCAGCAGCTTATTTCAGCCCGTGAACACTGAAGCTTTCTTT,CASSLFQPVNTEAFF
TRBD2,14,TRBJ2-2,NA,TRBV27,TGTGCCAGCAAAGGACTAGGCGGCACCGGGGAGCTGTTTTTT,CASKGLGGTGELFF
TRBD1,15,TRBJ2-7,NA,TRBV6-1,TGTGCCAGCAGTGACCCCGGGACAGGGACCTACGAGCAGTACTTC,CASSDPGTGTYEQYF
NA,14,TRBJ1-1,NA,TRBV6-6,TGTGCCGGGTCGGAGACAGGTGGAGACACTGAAGCTTTCTTT,CAGSETGGDTEAFF